The subject of this entry is one T cell receptor beta chain. What it recognizes is unknown. This sample is drawn from a study of Ad26.COV2.S vaccination and SARS-CoV-2 variants. Looking at the study overall: As a participant in COV1001, the donor was in the Ad26.COV2.S trial arm. Ad26.COV2.S was injected intramuscularly once or twice, 56 days apart.

V was pared by 4 bases and J by 8 bases, with 25 bases between. From germline, CDR1 is SGHKS and CDR2 YYEKEE (reference sequence). CDR3 length: 17 residues. Some clones are missing from TCRdb's copy, which holds only in-frame ones; the method was immunoSEQ multiplex PCR. The sample has fewer than 400,000 clones; approximately 90% are singletons. The treatment denotes: around 19 received Ad26.COV2.S at low or high dose, single or two shots; about 5 received placebo; per-sample allocation not given. Sampling was done on day 63 after the first vaccine or placebo injection. An adult aged 18-55 years in Boston served as the donor. The study's findings and limits: Vaccine recipients and placebo recipients showed similar non-spike TCR breadth.

This receptor was identified in a person between 18 and 65 years old who received the Ad26.COV2.S COVID-19 vaccine or a placebo. The sample was peripheral blood, taken in a trial of Ad26.COV2.S vaccine versus placebo. This sequence joins TRBV5-5 and TRBJ2-1; D uncertain. The CDR3 loop reads CASSRPEALSLWDEQFF. In nucleotides, the CDR3 is TGTGCCAGCAGCAGACCTGAGGCGCTCTCTTTGTGGGATGAGCAGTTCTTC.